This T cell receptor (beta chain) stems from a study of post-analysis software for immune sequencing data. Regarding the study as a whole: Controls showed significantly higher normalized Chao1 diversity than did multiple sclerosis patients. Five TRBV segments, including TRBV5-6, TRBV5-1 and TRBV20-1, were more frequent in patients than controls.

About this clonotype itself: No antigen is known for it.

CDR1 and CDR2 (germline): SGHRS, YFSETQ. The CDR3 is 13 residues long. V was pared by 4 bases and J by 7 bases, with 5 bases of the junction left unmatched. Unique molecular identifiers featured in each of the TCR beta cDNA libraries. MiXCR, run by TCRdb on the PCR reads, gives a single entry per CDR3 protein. The sample shows about 820,000 distinct CDR3 sequences, roughly half of them seen only once. The gene calls are TRBV5-1 and TRBJ1-2, with 9 bases fitting TRBD1. The sequenced sample consisted of blood. This clonotype originated in a girl aged 5 to 17 with multiple sclerosis. DNA for the CDR3: TGCGCCAGCAGCGCCGGGACAGGGAGTGGCTACACCTTC. This encodes CASSAGTGSGYTF.